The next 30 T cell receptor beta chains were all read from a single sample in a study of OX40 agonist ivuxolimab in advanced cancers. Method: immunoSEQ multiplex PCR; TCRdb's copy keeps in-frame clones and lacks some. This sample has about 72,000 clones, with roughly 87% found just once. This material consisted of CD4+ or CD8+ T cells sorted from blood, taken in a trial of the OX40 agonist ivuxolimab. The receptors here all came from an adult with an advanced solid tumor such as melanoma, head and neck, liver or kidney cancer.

CDR3 sequence: CASSDAGGSGTGELFF. CDR3 in DNA: TGTGCCAGCAGTGACGCGGGAGGTTCTGGCACCGGGGAGCTGTTTTTT. The chain links TRBV6-1 to TRBJ2-2; 8 bases match TRBD2. V lost 3 bases, J lost 4 bases, and 7 bases stayed unmatched. CDR1 is MNHNS, CDR2 SASEGT, per germline. The CDR3 has 16 residues.

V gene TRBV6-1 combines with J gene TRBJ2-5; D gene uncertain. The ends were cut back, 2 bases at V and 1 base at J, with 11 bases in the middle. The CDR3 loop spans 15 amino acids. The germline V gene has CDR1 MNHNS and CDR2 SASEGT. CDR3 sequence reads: CASSEQRQVQETQYF. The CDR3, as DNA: TGTGCCAGCAGTGAACAGCGTCAGGTCCAAGAGACCCAGTACTTC.

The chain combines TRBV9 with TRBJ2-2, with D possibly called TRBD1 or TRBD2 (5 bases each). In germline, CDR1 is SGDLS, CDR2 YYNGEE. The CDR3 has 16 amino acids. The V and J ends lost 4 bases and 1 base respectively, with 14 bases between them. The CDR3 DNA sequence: TGTGCCAGCAGCCGCAGGTGGGGGAAGAACACCGGGGAGCTGTTTTTT. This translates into CASSRRWGKNTGELFF.

CDR3 sequence reads: CASSVLGAGTDTQYF. The CDR3 DNA sequence: TGTGCCAGTAGCGTCTTGGGGGCTGGCACAGATACGCAGTATTTT. The chain has TRBV19 and TRBJ2-3; D possibly corresponds to TRBD1 (6 bases). This CDR3 is built from 15 residues. The germline gives CDR1 LNHDA, CDR2 SQIVND (reference sequence). V shed 6 bases and J shed 1 base, with 14 bases lying between them.

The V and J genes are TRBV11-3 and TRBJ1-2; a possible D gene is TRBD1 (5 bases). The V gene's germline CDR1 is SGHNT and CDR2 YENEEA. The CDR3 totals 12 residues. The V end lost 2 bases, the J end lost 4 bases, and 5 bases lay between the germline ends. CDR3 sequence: CASSLRGYGYTF. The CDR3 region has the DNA TGTGCCAGCAGCTTAAGGGGCTATGGCTACACCTTC.

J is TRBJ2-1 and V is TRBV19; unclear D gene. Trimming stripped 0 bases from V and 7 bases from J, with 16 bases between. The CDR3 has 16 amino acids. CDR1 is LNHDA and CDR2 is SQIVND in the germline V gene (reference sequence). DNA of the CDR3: TGTGCCAGTAGTATAGATGGACGAAGAGGCCCTAATGAGCAGTTCTTC. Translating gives CASSIDGRRGPNEQFF.

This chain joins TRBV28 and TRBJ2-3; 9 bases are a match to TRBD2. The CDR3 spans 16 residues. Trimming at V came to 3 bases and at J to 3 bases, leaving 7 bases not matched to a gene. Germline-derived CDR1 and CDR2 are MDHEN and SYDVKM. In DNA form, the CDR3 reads TGTGCCAGCAGTTTTGGCGGGAGGGCCAGGACAGATACGCAGTATTTT. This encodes CASSFGGRARTDTQYF. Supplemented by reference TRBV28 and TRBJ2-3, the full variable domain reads DVKVTQSSRYLVKRTGEKVFLECVQDMDHENMFWYRQDPGLGLRLIYFSYDVKMKEKGDIPEGYSVSREKKERFSLILESASTNQTSMYLCASSFGGRARTDTQYFGPGTRLTVL.

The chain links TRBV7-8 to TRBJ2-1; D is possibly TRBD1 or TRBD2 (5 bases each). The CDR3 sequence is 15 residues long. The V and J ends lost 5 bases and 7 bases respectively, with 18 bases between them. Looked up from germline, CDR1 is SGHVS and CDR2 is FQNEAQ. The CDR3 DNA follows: TGTGCCAGCAGCCCGAGGGGTGGGCTCTCAAATGAGCAGTTCTTC. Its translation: CASSPRGGLSNEQFF.

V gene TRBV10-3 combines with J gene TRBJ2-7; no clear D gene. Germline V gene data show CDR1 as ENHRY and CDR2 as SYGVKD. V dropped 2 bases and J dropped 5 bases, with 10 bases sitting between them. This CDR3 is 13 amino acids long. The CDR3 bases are TGTGCCATCAGTGAGCCTCTATTAGACGAGCAGTACTTC. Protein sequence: CAISEPLLDEQYF.

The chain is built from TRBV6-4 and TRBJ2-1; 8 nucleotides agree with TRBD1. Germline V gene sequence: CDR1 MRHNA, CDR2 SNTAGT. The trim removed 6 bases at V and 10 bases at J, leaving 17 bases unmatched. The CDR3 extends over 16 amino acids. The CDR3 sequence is CASSPYRDRHLWEQFF. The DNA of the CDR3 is TGTGCCAGCAGCCCGTACCGGGACAGGCACCTCTGGGAGCAGTTCTTC.

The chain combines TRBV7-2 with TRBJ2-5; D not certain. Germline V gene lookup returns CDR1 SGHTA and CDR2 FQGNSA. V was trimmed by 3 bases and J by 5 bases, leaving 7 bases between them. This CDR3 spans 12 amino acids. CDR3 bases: TGTGCCAGCAGCTTTTTGGGGGAGACCCAGTACTTC. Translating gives CASSFLGETQYF.

The CDR3 nucleotides are TGCGCCAGCAGCTTGGGGCCCGGGGGAGGGGCCAACGTCCTGACTTTC. Translated: CASSLGPGGGANVLTF. This sequence joins TRBV5-1 and TRBJ2-6, with D possibly being TRBD2 (6 bases). This CDR3 is built from 16 residues. Trimming took off 0 bases at V and 4 bases at J, with 11 bases between the two ends. Looked up from germline, CDR1 is SGHRS and CDR2 is YFSETQ.

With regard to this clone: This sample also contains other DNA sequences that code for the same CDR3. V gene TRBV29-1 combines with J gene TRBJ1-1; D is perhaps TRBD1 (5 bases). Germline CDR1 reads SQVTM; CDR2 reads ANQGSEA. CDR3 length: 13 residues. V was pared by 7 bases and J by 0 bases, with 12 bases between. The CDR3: CSARGSLNTEAFF. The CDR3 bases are TGCAGCGCACGGGGGAGTCTGAACACTGAAGCTTTCTTT. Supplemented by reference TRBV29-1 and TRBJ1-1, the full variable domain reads SAVISQKPSRDICQRGTSLTIQCQVDSQVTMMFWYRQQPGQSLTLIATANQGSEATYESGFVIDKFPISRPNLTFSTLTVSNMSPEDSSIYLCSARGSLNTEAFFGQGTRLTVV.

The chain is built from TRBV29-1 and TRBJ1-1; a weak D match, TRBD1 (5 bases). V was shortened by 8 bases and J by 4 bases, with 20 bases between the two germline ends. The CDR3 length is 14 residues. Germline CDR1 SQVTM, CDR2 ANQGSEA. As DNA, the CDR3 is TGCAGCCTCCGGAGGGGCCTGGGGTCCACTGAAGCTTTCTTT. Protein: CSLRRGLGSTEAFF.

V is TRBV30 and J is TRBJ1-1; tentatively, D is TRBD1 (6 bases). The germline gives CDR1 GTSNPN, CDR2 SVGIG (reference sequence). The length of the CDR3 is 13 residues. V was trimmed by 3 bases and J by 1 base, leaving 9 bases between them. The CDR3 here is CAWRRGQNTEAFF. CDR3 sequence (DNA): TGTGCCTGGAGAAGGGGACAGAACACTGAAGCTTTCTTT.

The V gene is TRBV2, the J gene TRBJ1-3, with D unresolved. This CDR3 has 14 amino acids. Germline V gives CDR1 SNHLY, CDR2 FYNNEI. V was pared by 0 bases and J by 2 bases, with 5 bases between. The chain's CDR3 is CASSEALAGNTIYF. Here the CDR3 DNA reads TGTGCCAGCAGTGAAGCGCTAGCTGGAAACACCATATATTTT.

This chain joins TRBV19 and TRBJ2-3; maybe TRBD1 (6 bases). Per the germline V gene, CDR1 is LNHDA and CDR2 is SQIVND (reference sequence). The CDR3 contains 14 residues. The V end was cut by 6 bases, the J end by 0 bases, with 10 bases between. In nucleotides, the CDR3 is TGTGCCAGTAGGAGTCAGGGGAGCACAGATACGCAGTATTTT. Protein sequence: CASRSQGSTDTQYF.

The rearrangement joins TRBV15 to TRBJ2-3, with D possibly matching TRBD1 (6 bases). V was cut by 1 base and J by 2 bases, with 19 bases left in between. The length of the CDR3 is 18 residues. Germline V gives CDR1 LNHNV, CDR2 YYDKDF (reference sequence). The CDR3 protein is CATSRVSAGAQYTDTQYF. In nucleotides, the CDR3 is TGTGCCACCAGCAGAGTGTCGGCAGGGGCACAATACACAGATACGCAGTATTTT.

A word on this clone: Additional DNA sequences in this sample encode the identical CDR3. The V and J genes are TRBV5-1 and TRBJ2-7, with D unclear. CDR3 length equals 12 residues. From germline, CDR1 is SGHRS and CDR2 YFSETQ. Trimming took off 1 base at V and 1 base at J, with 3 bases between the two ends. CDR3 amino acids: CASSLSSYEQYF. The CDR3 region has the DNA TGCGCCAGCAGCTTGAGTTCCTACGAGCAGTACTTC. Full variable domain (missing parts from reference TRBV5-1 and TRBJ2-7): KAGVTQTPRYLIKTRGQQVTLSCSPISGHRSVSWYQQTPGQGLQFLFEYFSETQRNKGNFPGRFSGRQFSNSRSEMNVSTLELGDSALYLCASSLSSYEQYFGPGTRLTVT.

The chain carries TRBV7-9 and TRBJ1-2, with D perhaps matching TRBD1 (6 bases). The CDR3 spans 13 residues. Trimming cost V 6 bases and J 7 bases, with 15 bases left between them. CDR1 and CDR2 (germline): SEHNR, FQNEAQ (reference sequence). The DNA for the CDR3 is TGTGCCAGCAGTGGAACAGGGATCGGTGGCTACACCTTC. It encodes CASSGTGIGGYTF.

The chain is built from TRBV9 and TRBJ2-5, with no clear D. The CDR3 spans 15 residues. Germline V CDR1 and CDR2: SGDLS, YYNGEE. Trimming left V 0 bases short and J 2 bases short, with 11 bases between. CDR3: CASSVGVGIQETQYF. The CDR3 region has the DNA TGTGCCAGCAGCGTAGGAGTGGGAATACAAGAGACCCAGTACTTC.

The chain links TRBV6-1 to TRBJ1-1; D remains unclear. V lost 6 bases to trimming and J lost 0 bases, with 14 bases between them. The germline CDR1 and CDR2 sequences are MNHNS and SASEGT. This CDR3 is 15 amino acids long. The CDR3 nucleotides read TGTGCCAGCAGATCCCCCTCCGGGGTGAACACTGAAGCTTTCTTT. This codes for CASRSPSGVNTEAFF.

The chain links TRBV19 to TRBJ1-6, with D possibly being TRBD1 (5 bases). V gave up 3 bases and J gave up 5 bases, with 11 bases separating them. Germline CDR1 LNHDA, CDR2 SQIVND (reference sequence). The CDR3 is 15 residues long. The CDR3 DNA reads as TGTGCCAGTAGTATGGAAGGGGCCAATAATTCACCCCTCCACTTT. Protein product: CASSMEGANNSPLHF.

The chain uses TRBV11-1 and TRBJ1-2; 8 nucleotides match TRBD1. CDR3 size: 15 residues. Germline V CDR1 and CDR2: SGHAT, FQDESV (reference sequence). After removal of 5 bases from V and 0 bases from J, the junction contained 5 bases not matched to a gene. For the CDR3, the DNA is TGTGCCAGCAGCCCTGGACAGGGAGCTAACTATGGCTACACCTTC. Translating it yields CASSPGQGANYGYTF.

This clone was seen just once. The CDR3 sequence: CASSLFPSQSSTDTQYF. The CDR3 nucleotides read TGTGCCAGCAGCTTATTTCCTTCACAGTCTAGCACAGATACGCAGTATTTT. This chain links TRBV7-2 with TRBJ2-3; no firm D call. Trimming stripped 2 bases from V and 0 bases from J, with 15 bases between. Germline CDR1 SGHTA, CDR2 FQGNSA. The CDR3 has 17 residues.

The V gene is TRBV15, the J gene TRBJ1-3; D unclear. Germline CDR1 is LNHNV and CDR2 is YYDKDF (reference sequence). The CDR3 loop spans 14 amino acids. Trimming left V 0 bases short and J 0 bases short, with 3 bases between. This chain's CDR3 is CATSRESSGNTIYF. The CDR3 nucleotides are TGTGCCACCAGCAGAGAGAGCTCTGGAAACACCATATATTTT.

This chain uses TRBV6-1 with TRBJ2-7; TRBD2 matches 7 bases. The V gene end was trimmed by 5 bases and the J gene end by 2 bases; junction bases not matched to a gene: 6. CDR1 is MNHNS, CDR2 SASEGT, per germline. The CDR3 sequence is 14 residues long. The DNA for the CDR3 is TGTGCCAGCAGTATTGAGGGAGGGCCCTACGAGCAGTACTTC. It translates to CASSIEGGPYEQYF.

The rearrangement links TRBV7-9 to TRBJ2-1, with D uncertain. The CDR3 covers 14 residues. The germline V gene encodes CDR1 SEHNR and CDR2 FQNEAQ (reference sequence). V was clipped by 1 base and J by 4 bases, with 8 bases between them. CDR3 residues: CASSLDSPYNEQFF. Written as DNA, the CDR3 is TGTGCCAGCAGCTTAGACTCGCCTTACAATGAGCAGTTCTTC. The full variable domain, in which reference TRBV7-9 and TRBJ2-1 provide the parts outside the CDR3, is DTGVSQNPRHKITKRGQNVTFRCDPISEHNRLYWYRQTLGQGPEFLTYFQNEAQLEKSRLLSDRFSAERPKGSFSTLEIQRTEQGDSAMYLCASSLDSPYNEQFFGPGTRLTVL.

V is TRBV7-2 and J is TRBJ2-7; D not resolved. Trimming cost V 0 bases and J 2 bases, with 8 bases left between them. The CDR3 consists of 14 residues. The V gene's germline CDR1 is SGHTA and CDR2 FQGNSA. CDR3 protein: CASSLAGEPYEQYF. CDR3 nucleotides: TGTGCCAGCAGCTTAGCAGGCGAACCCTACGAGCAGTACTTC.

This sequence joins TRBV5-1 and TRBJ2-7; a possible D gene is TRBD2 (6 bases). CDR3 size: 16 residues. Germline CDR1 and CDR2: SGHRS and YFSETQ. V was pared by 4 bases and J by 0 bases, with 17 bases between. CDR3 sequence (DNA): TGCGCCAGCAGCCCCGAGCCGGGGAGGTTCTCCTACGAGCAGTACTTC. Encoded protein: CASSPEPGRFSYEQYF.